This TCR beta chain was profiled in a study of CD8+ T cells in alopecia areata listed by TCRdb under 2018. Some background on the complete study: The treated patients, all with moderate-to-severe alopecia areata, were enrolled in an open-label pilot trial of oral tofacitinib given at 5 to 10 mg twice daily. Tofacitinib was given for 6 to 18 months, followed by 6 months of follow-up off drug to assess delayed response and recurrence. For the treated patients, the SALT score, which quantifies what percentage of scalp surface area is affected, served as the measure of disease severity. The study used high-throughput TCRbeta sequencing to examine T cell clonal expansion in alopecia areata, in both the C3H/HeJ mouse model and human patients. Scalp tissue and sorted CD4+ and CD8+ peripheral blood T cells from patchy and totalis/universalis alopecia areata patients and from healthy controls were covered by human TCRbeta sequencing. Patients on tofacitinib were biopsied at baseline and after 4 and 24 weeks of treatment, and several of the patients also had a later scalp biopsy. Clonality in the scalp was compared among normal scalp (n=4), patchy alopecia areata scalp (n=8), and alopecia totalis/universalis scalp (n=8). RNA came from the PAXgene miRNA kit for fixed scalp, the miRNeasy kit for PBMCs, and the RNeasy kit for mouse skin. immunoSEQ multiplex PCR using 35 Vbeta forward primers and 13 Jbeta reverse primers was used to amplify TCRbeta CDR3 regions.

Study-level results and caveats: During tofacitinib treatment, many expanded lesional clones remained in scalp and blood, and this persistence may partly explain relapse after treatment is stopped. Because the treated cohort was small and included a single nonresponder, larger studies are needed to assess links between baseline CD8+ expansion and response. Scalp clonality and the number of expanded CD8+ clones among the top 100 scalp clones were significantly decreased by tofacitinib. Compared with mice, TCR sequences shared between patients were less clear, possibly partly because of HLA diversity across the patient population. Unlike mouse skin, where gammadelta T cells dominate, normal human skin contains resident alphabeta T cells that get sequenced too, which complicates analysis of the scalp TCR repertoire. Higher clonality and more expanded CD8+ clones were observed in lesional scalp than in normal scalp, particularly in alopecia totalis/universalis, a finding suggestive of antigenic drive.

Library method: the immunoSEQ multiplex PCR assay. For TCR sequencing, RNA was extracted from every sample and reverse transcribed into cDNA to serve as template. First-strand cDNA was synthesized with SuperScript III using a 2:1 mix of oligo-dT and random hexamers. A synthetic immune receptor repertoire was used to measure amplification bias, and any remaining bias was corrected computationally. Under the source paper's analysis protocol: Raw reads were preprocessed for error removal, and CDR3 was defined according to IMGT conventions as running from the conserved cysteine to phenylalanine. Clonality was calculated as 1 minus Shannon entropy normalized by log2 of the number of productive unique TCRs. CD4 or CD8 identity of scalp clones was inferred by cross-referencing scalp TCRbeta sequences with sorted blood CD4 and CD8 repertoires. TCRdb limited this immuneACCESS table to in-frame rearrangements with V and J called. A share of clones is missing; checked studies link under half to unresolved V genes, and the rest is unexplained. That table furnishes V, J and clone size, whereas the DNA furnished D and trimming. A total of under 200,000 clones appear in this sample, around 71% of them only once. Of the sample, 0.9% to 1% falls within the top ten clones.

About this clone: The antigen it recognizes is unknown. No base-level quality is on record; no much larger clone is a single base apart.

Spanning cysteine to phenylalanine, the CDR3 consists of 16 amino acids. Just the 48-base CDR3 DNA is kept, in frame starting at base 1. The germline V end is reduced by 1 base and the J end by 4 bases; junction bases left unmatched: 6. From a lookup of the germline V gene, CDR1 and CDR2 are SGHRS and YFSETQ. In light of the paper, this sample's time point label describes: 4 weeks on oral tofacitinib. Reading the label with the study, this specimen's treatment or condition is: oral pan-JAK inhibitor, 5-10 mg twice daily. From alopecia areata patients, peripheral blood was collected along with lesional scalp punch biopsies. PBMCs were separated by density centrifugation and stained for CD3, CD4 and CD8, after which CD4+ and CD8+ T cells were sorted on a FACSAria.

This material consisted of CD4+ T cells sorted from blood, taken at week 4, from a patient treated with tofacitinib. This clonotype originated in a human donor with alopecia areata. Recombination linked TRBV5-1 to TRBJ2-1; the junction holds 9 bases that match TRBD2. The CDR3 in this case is CASSLSGTSFYNEQFF. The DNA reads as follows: TGCGCCAGCAGCTTGTCCGGGACTAGCTTTTACAATGAGCAGTTCTTC.